This T cell receptor (beta chain) emerged from a study of blood T cell repertoires in COVID-19. Study-wide context: Collection of acute and convalescent COVID-19 samples took place in the United States, Italy and Spain. T cells, B-cell-depleted T cells, or PBMCs supplied cDNA or gDNA.

The trim removed 1 base at V and 4 bases at J, leaving 8 bases unmatched. Germline V gives CDR1 LGHNA, CDR2 YNFKEQ. The CDR3 is made up of 17 amino acids. Some clones are missing from TCRdb's copy, which holds only in-frame ones; the method was immunoSEQ multiplex PCR. The sample has around 100,000 clones; roughly nine tenths are singletons. The chain combines TRBV4-2 with TRBJ2-7; TRBD2 agrees at 12 bases. The source is a human donor with active COVID-19. The donor label of this sample is uncertain. Sequencing was performed on peripheral blood. This CDR3 reads CASSQVASGGAEYEQYF. The DNA of the CDR3 is TGTGCCAGCAGCCAAGTTGCTAGCGGGGGGGCCGAGTACGAGCAGTACTTC.